These T cell receptor beta chains were read from a single sample in a study of blood T cell repertoires in COVID-19. Repertoires were generated with immunoSEQ multiplex PCR, while TCRdb's copy carries only in-frame clones and drops some. The sample consists of roughly 190,000 clones, around nine tenths of them appearing once. Material for sequencing was peripheral blood. The receptor set was obtained from a man aged 50-60 years with acute or convalescent COVID-19. The CDR3 runs from the conserved cysteine through the conserved F or W. Fields, in order: V gene, D gene, J gene, clone size, CDR3 DNA, CDR3 protein. The D gene is left open where the match is weak. Only some rows state a clone size, as once, few, many or a class for expanded clones.

v_gene: TRBV30; d_gene: TRBD2; j_gene: TRBJ2-3; abundance: -; CDR3nt: TGTGCCTGTGCCAGCGGGAGCATCACAGATACGCAGTATTTT; CDR3aa: CACASGSITDTQYF
v_gene: TRBV19; d_gene: TRBD1; j_gene: TRBJ2-7; abundance: -; CDR3nt: TGTGCCAGTAGTACCGGGACAGGGCTTCCCTACGAGCAGTACTTC; CDR3aa: CASSTGTGLPYEQYF
v_gene: TRBV28; d_gene: -; j_gene: TRBJ1-4; abundance: -; CDR3nt: TGTGCCAGCCTCACCACCAGGGCGCCCACCGCGAGGAAACTGTTTTTT; CDR3aa: CASLTTRAPTARKLFF
v_gene: TRBV27; d_gene: -; j_gene: TRBJ2-1; abundance: -; CDR3nt: TGTGCCAGCAGTTCCCCCTTGCCAAGAGGAGAGCAGTTCTTC; CDR3aa: CASSSPLPRGEQFF
v_gene: TRBV30; d_gene: TRBD1; j_gene: TRBJ2-7; abundance: -; CDR3nt: TGTGCCTGGTCTCTCGGACAGGGCTCCGAGCAGTACTTC; CDR3aa: CAWSLGQGSEQYF
v_gene: TRBV28; d_gene: -; j_gene: TRBJ1-1; abundance: -; CDR3nt: TGTGCCAGCACCTCACTGGCAGGGATGAACACTGAAGCTTTCTTT; CDR3aa: CASTSLAGMNTEAFF
v_gene: TRBV27; d_gene: TRBD2; j_gene: TRBJ2-5; abundance: -; CDR3nt: TGTGCCAGCATGCCCCCCGGGGGGCAAGAGACCCAGTACTTC; CDR3aa: CASMPPGGQETQYF
v_gene: TRBV2; d_gene: TRBD1; j_gene: TRBJ2-7; abundance: -; CDR3nt: TGTGCCAGCACTTCAGACAGGGCCACCTACGAGCAGTACTTC; CDR3aa: CASTSDRATYEQYF
v_gene: TRBV3-1/TRBV3-2; d_gene: TRBD2; j_gene: TRBJ2-1; abundance: -; CDR3nt: TGTGCCAGCAGCGGGCGGGGGGGCCTCAGGGAGCAGTTCTTC; CDR3aa: CASSGRGGLREQFF
v_gene: TRBV7-9; d_gene: -; j_gene: TRBJ2-1; abundance: once; CDR3nt: TGTGCCAGCAGCTCGCTTCTGTCCGGAGTGGTGTCGCTGGATGAGCAGTTCTTC; CDR3aa: CASSSLLSGVVSLDEQFF
v_gene: TRBV25-1; d_gene: -; j_gene: TRBJ2-7; abundance: -; CDR3nt: TGTGCCAGCAGTGAAGGTGGCAGCTACGAGCAGTACTTC; CDR3aa: CASSEGGSYEQYF
v_gene: TRBV7-9; d_gene: TRBD2; j_gene: TRBJ2-1; abundance: -; CDR3nt: TGTGCCAGCAGCTCAACTAGCGGGGGCTACAATGAGCAGTTCTTC; CDR3aa: CASSSTSGGYNEQFF
v_gene: TRBV19; d_gene: TRBD1; j_gene: TRBJ2-2; abundance: few; CDR3nt: TGTGCCAGTACCGGCGGGTCGCAGGGGGCTAGGAACGGGGAGCTGTTTTTT; CDR3aa: CASTGGSQGARNGELFF
v_gene: TRBV27; d_gene: TRBD1; j_gene: TRBJ1-5; abundance: -; CDR3nt: TGTGCCAGCAAATTGGACAGGGGGCCACAGCCCCAGCATTTT; CDR3aa: CASKLDRGPQPQHF
v_gene: TRBV7-9; d_gene: -; j_gene: TRBJ1-5; abundance: -; CDR3nt: TGTGCCAGCAGCTTAGGTTACTCCTCCAATCAGCCCCAGCATTTT; CDR3aa: CASSLGYSSNQPQHF
v_gene: TRBV9; d_gene: -; j_gene: TRBJ2-1; abundance: -; CDR3nt: TGTGCCAGCAGCGTAGAGGAAGGGAGCTACAATGAGCAGTTCTTC; CDR3aa: CASSVEEGSYNEQFF
v_gene: TRBV10-3; d_gene: TRBD2; j_gene: TRBJ2-1; abundance: -; CDR3nt: TGTGCCATCAGCCGGACTAGCGGGGGTTACAATGAGCAGTTCTTC; CDR3aa: CAISRTSGGYNEQFF
v_gene: TRBV27; d_gene: TRBD2; j_gene: TRBJ2-2; abundance: -; CDR3nt: TGTGCCAGCAGTAGGGGGCGGGGGGGCTTCGGGGAGCTGTTTTTT; CDR3aa: CASSRGRGGFGELFF
v_gene: TRBV5-8; d_gene: -; j_gene: TRBJ1-1; abundance: -; CDR3nt: TGTGCCAGCAGCAGACTGATGAACACTGAAGCTTTCTTT; CDR3aa: CASSRLMNTEAFF
v_gene: TRBV10-3; d_gene: -; j_gene: TRBJ2-1; abundance: -; CDR3nt: TGTGCCATCATGCGTGGGGGACACGACAATGAGCAGTTCTTC; CDR3aa: CAIMRGGHDNEQFF
v_gene: TRBV30; d_gene: TRBD2; j_gene: TRBJ2-3; abundance: -; CDR3nt: TGTGCCTGGGCTACTAGCGGGGGAACAGATACGCAGTATTTT; CDR3aa: CAWATSGGTDTQYF
v_gene: TRBV9; d_gene: -; j_gene: TRBJ1-5; abundance: -; CDR3nt: TGTGCCAGCAGCGTATCCCCCTTTAGCAATCAGCCCCAGCATTTT; CDR3aa: CASSVSPFSNQPQHF
v_gene: TRBV4-3; d_gene: -; j_gene: TRBJ2-5; abundance: -; CDR3nt: TGCGCCAGCAGCCAAGCGCTAGCTATCGAGACCCAGTACTTC; CDR3aa: CASSQALAIETQYF
v_gene: TRBV30; d_gene: TRBD1; j_gene: TRBJ1-2; abundance: -; CDR3nt: TGTGCCTGGAGTGGAGGTCAACTGAACAGGGGCAAGGGTCGTGGCTACACCTTC; CDR3aa: CAWSGGQLNRGKGRGYTF
v_gene: TRBV24-1; d_gene: -; j_gene: TRBJ1-2; abundance: -; CDR3nt: TGTGCCACCAGTGACTACACAGGGTTAGGCTACACCTTC; CDR3aa: CATSDYTGLGYTF
v_gene: TRBV6-5; d_gene: TRBD1; j_gene: TRBJ2-2; abundance: once; CDR3nt: TGTGCCAGCAGACTCGGGACAGGGGGCACCGGGGAGCTGTTTTTT; CDR3aa: CASRLGTGGTGELFF
v_gene: TRBV19; d_gene: -; j_gene: TRBJ1-5; abundance: -; CDR3nt: TGTGCCAGTAGTCAGGAACGTTACAATCAGCCCCAGCATTTT; CDR3aa: CASSQERYNQPQHF
v_gene: TRBV3-1/TRBV3-2; d_gene: -; j_gene: TRBJ2-5; abundance: -; CDR3nt: TGTGCCAGCAGCCAAGGAGGACTCTCCCAAGAGACCCAGTACTTC; CDR3aa: CASSQGGLSQETQYF
v_gene: TRBV5-4; d_gene: -; j_gene: TRBJ2-1; abundance: -; CDR3nt: TGTGCCAGCAGCCCCCTTGGGGGGGCGCAATCGGGTGAGCAGTTCTTC; CDR3aa: CASSPLGGAQSGEQFF
v_gene: TRBV7-9; d_gene: -; j_gene: TRBJ1-5; abundance: -; CDR3nt: TGTGCCAGCAGCTTAGCGTCAGGGAGGGCCAATCAGCCCCAGCATTTT; CDR3aa: CASSLASGRANQPQHF
v_gene: TRBV13; d_gene: TRBD2; j_gene: TRBJ2-3; abundance: -; CDR3nt: TGTGCCAGCAGCTCCCTCAGCGGGGACGCAGATACGCAGTATTTT; CDR3aa: CASSSLSGDADTQYF
v_gene: TRBV5-1; d_gene: TRBD1; j_gene: TRBJ1-1; abundance: once; CDR3nt: TGCGCCAGCAGCTTGCATGACAGGGCTAGAGGAGCTTTCTTT; CDR3aa: CASSLHDRARGAFF
v_gene: TRBV20-1; d_gene: -; j_gene: TRBJ2-7; abundance: -; CDR3nt: TGCAGTGCTAGAGATCCCCGCGAGCAGTACTTC; CDR3aa: CSARDPREQYF
v_gene: TRBV14; d_gene: -; j_gene: TRBJ2-1; abundance: -; CDR3nt: TGTGCCAGCAGCCCCCGGGGAAGGGATGAGCAGTTCTTC; CDR3aa: CASSPRGRDEQFF
v_gene: TRBV28; d_gene: -; j_gene: TRBJ1-5; abundance: -; CDR3nt: TGTGCCAGCAGGCAGGGCGATCAGCCCCAGCATTTT; CDR3aa: CASRQGDQPQHF
v_gene: TRBV2; d_gene: -; j_gene: TRBJ2-5; abundance: once; CDR3nt: TGTGCCAGCAGTGCGTCTATGGTTGAGACCCAGTACTTC; CDR3aa: CASSASMVETQYF
v_gene: TRBV28; d_gene: TRBD1; j_gene: TRBJ1-2; abundance: -; CDR3nt: TGTGCCAGCAGTCGATCCGACAGGGGTTCGAGGTATGGCTACACCTTC; CDR3aa: CASSRSDRGSRYGYTF
v_gene: TRBV9; d_gene: TRBD2; j_gene: TRBJ2-2; abundance: -; CDR3nt: TGTGCCAGCAGCCCGCCGGGACTAGCGGGGTTCGCCGGGGAGCTGTTTTTT; CDR3aa: CASSPPGLAGFAGELFF
v_gene: TRBV4-2; d_gene: -; j_gene: TRBJ1-6; abundance: -; CDR3nt: TGTGCCAGCAGCCAAGATCGGGAGGGACCCAGAGATTCACCCCTCCACTTT; CDR3aa: CASSQDREGPRDSPLHF
v_gene: TRBV7-8; d_gene: -; j_gene: TRBJ2-1; abundance: -; CDR3nt: TGTGCCAGCAGATCGTATACCTACAATGAGCAGTTCTTC; CDR3aa: CASRSYTYNEQFF
v_gene: TRBV18; d_gene: TRBD1; j_gene: TRBJ1-4; abundance: -; CDR3nt: TGTGCCAGCTCTCCCGGGACAGTTAATGAAAAACTGTTTTTT; CDR3aa: CASSPGTVNEKLFF
v_gene: TRBV27; d_gene: TRBD2; j_gene: TRBJ2-1; abundance: -; CDR3nt: TGTGCCAGCGGGGACGGACTAGCGGGAGGATCTGAGCAGTTCTTC; CDR3aa: CASGDGLAGGSEQFF
v_gene: TRBV27; d_gene: -; j_gene: TRBJ1-5; abundance: -; CDR3nt: TGTGCCAGCAGTTTAGCAGGTAATCAGCCCCAGCATTTT; CDR3aa: CASSLAGNQPQHF
v_gene: TRBV19; d_gene: TRBD1; j_gene: TRBJ2-2; abundance: -; CDR3nt: TGTGCAACCGGGACAGACTACACCGGGGAGCTGTTTTTT; CDR3aa: CATGTDYTGELFF
v_gene: TRBV24-1; d_gene: -; j_gene: TRBJ2-2; abundance: -; CDR3nt: TGTGCCACCAGTGATTCTGGGGCGGATAACACCGGGGAGCTGTTTTTT; CDR3aa: CATSDSGADNTGELFF
v_gene: TRBV4-1; d_gene: TRBD2; j_gene: TRBJ2-3; abundance: once; CDR3nt: TGCGCCAGCAGCCAAGGACCGGGAGGGCCAGCAGATACGCAGTATTTT; CDR3aa: CASSQGPGGPADTQYF
v_gene: TRBV27; d_gene: -; j_gene: TRBJ1-1; abundance: -; CDR3nt: TGTGCCAGCAGTTGGGGCAGGGGTGGTGAAGCTTTCTTT; CDR3aa: CASSWGRGGEAFF
v_gene: TRBV18; d_gene: TRBD1; j_gene: TRBJ1-1; abundance: -; CDR3nt: TGTGCCAGCTCAGGGGACAGAAAGACTGAAGCTTTCTTT; CDR3aa: CASSGDRKTEAFF
v_gene: TRBV10-3; d_gene: TRBD2; j_gene: TRBJ2-3; abundance: -; CDR3nt: TGTGCCACAGAACCCCAGGAACCACTAGCGGGAGGGGCAGATACGCAGTATTTT; CDR3aa: CATEPQEPLAGGADTQYF
v_gene: TRBV7-2; d_gene: -; j_gene: TRBJ1-1; abundance: -; CDR3nt: TGTGCCAGCAGTCGGCTAGACACTGAAGCTTTCTTT; CDR3aa: CASSRLDTEAFF
v_gene: TRBV13; d_gene: TRBD1; j_gene: TRBJ2-3; abundance: -; CDR3nt: TGTGCCAGCAGCTTCTTTACAGGGGATACAGATACGCAGTATTTT; CDR3aa: CASSFFTGDTDTQYF
v_gene: TRBV6-1; d_gene: -; j_gene: TRBJ1-5; abundance: -; CDR3nt: TGTGCCAGCAGTGAAGGCCCCCCTCGGACAGCTACCAATCAGCCCCAGCATTTT; CDR3aa: CASSEGPPRTATNQPQHF